What follows describes a single T cell receptor beta chain. The sample belongs to a study of blood T cell repertoires in COVID-19. As originally analysed: The assay estimated nucleated cells by amplifying reference gene primers. Using immunoSEQ multiplex PCR, the repertoire was profiled, and TCRdb retains in-frame clones only, with some absent. V, J and clone size are taken as reported in that table, and D and trimming were inferred from the DNA itself. This table has around 100,000 clones, about 88% appearing once. This receptor was obtained from a woman between 70 and 85 years old who had recovered from COVID-19. The sample was peripheral blood.

The CDR3 here is CASSIRYLEFYGYTF. The CDR3 DNA reads as TGCGCCAGCAGCATCCGCTACCTTGAGTTTTATGGCTACACCTTC. The chain recombines TRBV5-1 with TRBJ1-2; D not resolved. The germline CDR1 and CDR2 sequences are SGHRS and YFSETQ. Trimming took 4 bases from V and 5 from J, leaving 18 bases between them. This CDR3 region has 15 residues.